This T cell receptor beta chain stems from a study of chemoradiotherapy in HPV16-positive cancers. Study outcomes and limitations: Non-HPV-specific T cells did not expand in tumors during treatment, whereas candidate HPV-specific clones and E7-related motifs did. HPV-specific T cells were functionally defined from only two HPV16-positive patients.

Libraries were prepared by immunoSEQ multiplex PCR; TCRdb keeps only in-frame clonotypes and omits some of them. The sample consists of 40,000 to 65,000 clones, roughly 90% of them appearing once. Comment on this clone: Antigen unknown.

CDR3 length: 15 residues. J lost 7 bases, V lost 8 bases, and 17 bases had no gene match. Germline CDR1 and CDR2: ENHRY and SYGVKD. Samples were taken several times over chemoradiotherapy. The chain joins TRBV10-3 to TRBJ2-7; 7 nucleotides align to TRBD2. This specimen was blood, taken from a patient who underwent chemoradiotherapy. The receptor was isolated from a human donor with HPV-associated anogenital cancer. CDR3 in amino acids: CAIGQRESSGREQYF. In DNA form, the CDR3 reads TGTGCCATCGGCCAGCGGGAATCTTCCGGAAGGGAGCAGTACTTC.